These 10 T cell receptor beta chains originate from one sample sequenced in a study of T-cell memory formation after mild COVID-19. TCRdb passed the 5' RACE reads through MiXCR, listing each CDR3 protein once. The repertoire holds roughly 580,000 distinct CDR3 sequences, with approximately 19% as singletons. The source material was PBMCs or a T cell subset sorted from them (not recorded which). Receptors were obtained from an adult woman who had mild COVID-19 (a few samples of this study predate the infection). Cell type and time point are not known.

Note on this clonotype: The CDR3 does not close with the conserved phenylalanine or tryptophan, likely indicating a read error. V and J are TRBV13 and TRBJ2-3; TRBD2 matches at 8 bases. There are 14 residues in the CDR3. From germline, CDR1 is PRHDT and CDR2 FYEKMQ (reference sequence). Unmatched junction bases numbered 6, after V lost 6 bases and J lost 4 bases. This CDR3 reads CASSKREIADTQYY. The CDR3 DNA sequence: TGTGCCAGCAGTAAGCGGGAGATCGCAGATACGCAGTATTAT.

The chain carries TRBV4-1 and TRBJ2-5, with TRBD2 matching over 11 bases. V shed 4 bases and J 5 bases; nucleotides not matched to a gene: 15. The germline CDR1 and CDR2 sequences are MGHRA and YSYEKL. CDR3 size: 18 residues. The DNA of the CDR3 is TGCGCCAGCAGCCGCCTCACGCCGAATAGCGGGGGGGCGGAGACCCAGTACTTC. This translates into CASSRLTPNSGGAETQYF.

A few counts support this clonotype. The V gene is TRBV12-5, the J gene TRBJ2-2; 12 bases fit TRBD2. Germline CDR1 reads LGHNT; CDR2 reads FRNRAP. The CDR3 is made up of 19 amino acids. After removal of 5 bases from V and 1 base from J, the junction contained 11 bases not matched to a gene. CDR3 protein: CASGRPLAGGPWNTGELFF. As DNA, the CDR3 is TGTGCTAGTGGTCGACCTCTAGCGGGAGGGCCTTGGAACACCGGGGAGCTGTTTTTT.

The chain employs TRBV10-3 and TRBJ2-7; 14 positions match TRBD2. The CDR3 has 18 amino acids. V was clipped by 6 bases and J by 4 bases; unmatched bases: 14. CDR1 is ENHRY, CDR2 SYGVKD, per germline. In DNA form, the CDR3 reads TGTGCCATCAGCGCCGGGACTAGCGGGGGCAACAACTATTACGAGCAGTACTTC. As protein: CAISAGTSGGNNYYEQYF.

Only a few counts were recorded for this clonotype. This rearrangement joins TRBV5-6 to TRBJ1-2; 8 positions match TRBD1. CDR1 and CDR2 from the germline V gene are SGHDT and YYEEEE. V was clipped by 4 bases and J by 4 bases; unmatched bases: 9. The CDR3 runs 15 residues. The CDR3 DNA reads as TGTGCCAGCAGCGAGGGGACAGGCCGACCCTATGGCTACACCTTC. Translated, it gives CASSEGTGRPYGYTF.

This clonotype was observed a handful of times. The chain is built from TRBV12-3 or TRBV12-4 and TRBJ1-2; D remains ambiguous. Trimming removed 3 bases at V and 8 bases at J, with 16 bases between. This CDR3 has 14 amino acids. CDR3 loop: CASSFTQSLGGYTF. CDR3 coding DNA: TGTGCCAGCAGTTTTACGCAGAGCCTGGGGGGCTACACCTTC.

The rearrangement links TRBV30 to TRBJ1-2; possible D gene TRBD1, 6 bases. CDR3 length equals 14 residues. V lost 4 bases to trimming and J lost 3 bases, with 15 bases between them. The V gene's germline CDR1 is GTSNPN and CDR2 SVGIG (reference sequence). This chain's CDR3 is CAWTVDRPYYGYTF. CDR3 DNA sequence: TGTGCCTGGACCGTCGACAGGCCTTACTATGGCTACACCTTC.

There are a few counts of this clonotype. CDR3 loop: CASGLEQGNQPQHF. Written as DNA, the CDR3 is TGTGCTAGTGGTTTGGAACAGGGAAATCAGCCCCAGCATTTT. The chain is built from TRBV12-5 and TRBJ1-5, with a possible D match to TRBD1 (6 bases). The V end lost 1 base, the J end lost 4 bases, and 8 bases lay between the germline ends. The CDR3 has 14 residues. The germline V gene encodes CDR1 LGHNT and CDR2 FRNRAP.

This clonotype was observed a handful of times. The CDR3 region has the DNA TGTGCCAGCACCAAGACTGAAACCCGTTTAAAGGAGCAGTTCTTC. Translation gives CASTKTETRLKEQFF. V is TRBV5-5 and J is TRBJ2-1, with D unresolved. The CDR3 runs to 15 residues. Looked up from germline, CDR1 is SGHKS and CDR2 is YYEKEE (reference sequence). V was shortened by 6 bases and J by 10 bases, with 23 bases between the two germline ends.

In the case of this clonotype: An end of the junction differs from the germline gene, which may be a read error. This chain joins TRBV2 and TRBJ1-4; tentative D call: TRBD1 (5 bases). This CDR3 comprises 13 residues. Germline V lookup: CDR1 SNHLY, CDR2 FYNNEI. The CDR3 is CASSRKLEGRAAF. The CDR3 nucleotides read TGTGCCAGCAGCCGAAAGCTGGAGGGCAGGGCCGCTTTT.